The 28 T cell receptor beta chains given below trace back to one sample, sequenced in a study of blood T cell repertoires in COVID-19. Generated by immunoSEQ multiplex PCR, the TCRdb table keeps only in-frame clones and is missing some. The data show 200,000 or so clones, with roughly 90% seen just once and about 0.72% held by the top ten. Sequenced sample: peripheral blood. The receptors stem from a woman in her 70s with acute or convalescent COVID-19.

In its sample, this clone was seen many times. V usage is TRBV3-1 (or the pseudogene TRBV3-2) and J usage is TRBJ2-3; 9 bases align to TRBD1. The V segment lost 4 bases and the J segment 4 bases; nucleotides outside the gene matches: 3. Looked up from germline, CDR1 is LGHDT and CDR2 is YNNKEL (reference sequence). The CDR3 has 14 residues. CDR3 bases: TGTGCCAGCAGCCTGGGACAGGGCCCAGATACGCAGTATTTT. Translating gives CASSLGQGPDTQYF.

The chain combines TRBV6-1 with TRBJ2-5; 7 bases match TRBD1. The V gene's germline CDR1 is MNHNS and CDR2 SASEGT. The V gene end was trimmed by 0 bases and the J gene end by 4 bases; junction bases not matched to a gene: 14. CDR3 length: 18 residues. CDR3 loop: CASSEALFKVRGRETQYF. The CDR3 bases are TGTGCCAGCAGTGAAGCGCTTTTTAAAGTGAGGGGGCGAGAGACCCAGTACTTC.

The genes are TRBV28 and TRBJ1-2, with no clear D. Trimming took 8 bases from V and 3 from J, leaving 10 bases between them. This CDR3 is 12 amino acids long. Per the germline V gene, CDR1 is MDHEN and CDR2 is SYDVKM. CDR3 sequence reads: CASAGGDYGYTF. In DNA form, the CDR3 reads TGTGCCAGCGCAGGAGGCGACTATGGCTACACCTTC.

The V call is TRBV4-1, the J call TRBJ2-6; maybe TRBD2 (7 bases). Between the trimmed V and J ends, which lost 0 bases and 3 bases, there was a span of 12 bases. The CDR3 spans 17 residues. Germline CDR1 MGHRA, CDR2 YSYEKL. The CDR3 is CASSQDRGDYGANVLTF. As DNA, the CDR3 is TGCGCCAGCAGCCAAGATAGGGGGGACTATGGGGCCAACGTCCTGACTTTC.

To note about this clone: Within the sample, other DNA sequences also encode this same CDR3. The V gene is TRBV5-4, the J gene TRBJ2-2; 8 positions match TRBD2. CDR1 and CDR2 (germline): SGHNT, YYREEE (reference sequence). The CDR3 loop spans 13 amino acids. Trimming at V came to 4 bases and at J to 5 bases, leaving 1 base not matched to a gene. In DNA, the CDR3 is TGTGCCAGCAGCCCGGGGGGGACCGGGGAGCTGTTTTTT. Translated: CASSPGGTGELFF.

The chain uses TRBV5-1 and TRBJ1-1; 8 positions agree with TRBD1. The length of the CDR3 is 15 residues. Germline V gene sequence: CDR1 SGHRS, CDR2 YFSETQ. The V gene end was trimmed by 4 bases and the J gene end by 0 bases; junction bases not matched to a gene: 5. CDR3 nucleotide sequence: TGCGCCAGCAGCACGGGACAGGCCATGAACACTGAAGCTTTCTTT. It encodes CASSTGQAMNTEAFF. Full variable domain (missing parts from reference TRBV5-1 and TRBJ1-1): KAGVTQTPRYLIKTRGQQVTLSCSPISGHRSVSWYQQTPGQGLQFLFEYFSETQRNKGNFPGRFSGRQFSNSRSEMNVSTLELGDSALYLCASSTGQAMNTEAFFGQGTRLTVV.

V is TRBV24-1 and J is TRBJ1-4; weak D call: TRBD1 (5 bases). This CDR3 spans 15 amino acids. Germline lookup yields CDR1 KGHDR and CDR2 SFDVKD. The V end lost 9 bases, the J end lost 7 bases, and 20 bases lay between the germline ends. The CDR3 spells CATRHRYYFFEKLFF. The CDR3 DNA sequence: TGTGCCACCCGTCACAGGTACTATTTTTTTGAAAAACTGTTTTTT.

The V and J genes are TRBV4-1 and TRBJ2-4, with 8 bases identical to TRBD2. This CDR3 is 18 amino acids long. In germline, CDR1 is MGHRA, CDR2 YSYEKL. V shed 0 bases, J shed 0 bases, and the junction held 7 bases outside the gene matches. In DNA form, the CDR3 reads TGCGCCAGCAGCCAAGAAGAACTAGCGGATTTAGCCAAAAACATTCAGTACTTC. Amino acid sequence: CASSQEELADLAKNIQYF.

The rearrangement links TRBV5-6 to TRBJ2-3; D ambiguous. The CDR3 contains 12 residues. The germline V and J ends were trimmed by 4 bases and 0 bases, with 3 bases remaining between them. Looked up from germline, CDR1 is SGHDT and CDR2 is YYEEEE. The CDR3, as DNA: TGTGCCAGCAGCCATAGCACAGATACGCAGTATTTT. Translated, it gives CASSHSTDTQYF.

The chain has TRBV25-1 and TRBJ2-1, with D perhaps TRBD1 (7 bases). The germline V gene encodes CDR1 MGHDK and CDR2 SYGVNS. The CDR3 sequence is 15 residues long. Between the trimmed V and J ends, which lost 3 bases and 3 bases, there was a span of 12 bases. For the CDR3, the DNA is TGTGCCAGCAGTGACCGACAGGGAGGCTACAATGAGCAGTTCTTC. It codes for CASSDRQGGYNEQFF. Using reference TRBV25-1 and TRBJ2-1 for the parts outside the CDR3, the full variable domain is EADIYQTPRYLVIGTGKKITLECSQTMGHDKMYWYQQDPGMELHLIHYSYGVNSTEKGDLSSESTVSRIRTEHFPLTLESARPSHTSQYLCASSDRQGGYNEQFFGPGTRLTVL.

The V call is TRBV27, the J call TRBJ1-1; D might be TRBD1 (6 bases). The ends were cut back, 10 bases at V and 6 bases at J, with 21 bases in the middle. Germline-derived CDR1 and CDR2 are MNHEY and SMNVEV (reference sequence). CDR3 length: 14 amino acids. As DNA, the CDR3 is TGTGCCACCTGGGAAGGGGGGCGGGAGTCTGAAGCTTTCTTT. Amino acid sequence: CATWEGGRESEAFF.

This clone was detected once. The chain links TRBV6-5 to TRBJ1-1, with D uncertain. This CDR3 has 12 residues. The V and J ends lost 2 bases and 4 bases respectively, with 5 bases between them. The V gene's germline CDR1 is MNHEY and CDR2 SVGAGI. CDR3 protein: CASSYGSTEAFF. The CDR3 DNA reads TGTGCCAGCAGTTACGGCTCCACTGAAGCTTTCTTT.

V and J are TRBV11-3 and TRBJ2-2, with 14 bases fitting TRBD2. Trimming at V came to 2 bases and at J to 3 bases, leaving 11 bases not matched to a gene. Germline loops: CDR1 SGHNT, CDR2 YENEEA. The CDR3 has 20 amino acids. The CDR3 loop is CASSLSHSGTSGSHTGELFF. In DNA, the CDR3 is TGTGCCAGCAGCTTATCCCACTCCGGGACTAGCGGGAGTCACACCGGGGAGCTGTTTTTT.

This clone was counted a few times. This chain uses TRBV15 with TRBJ2-7, with D hard to call. V was trimmed by 2 bases and J by 0 bases, leaving 5 bases between them. Germline CDR1 is LNHNV and CDR2 is YYDKDF (reference sequence). The length of the CDR3 is 13 residues. The CDR3 DNA follows: TGTGCCACCAGCAGATCTCCCTCCTACGAGCAGTACTTC. Protein: CATSRSPSYEQYF.

V and J are TRBV28 and TRBJ2-7; 7 nucleotides agree with TRBD2. V dropped 4 bases and J dropped 0; count of bases not matched to a gene: 3. The CDR3 length is 14 residues. Germline CDR1 is MDHEN and CDR2 is SYDVKM. CDR3 protein: CASSSGGTSYEQYF. The CDR3 DNA is TGTGCCAGCAGTTCCGGGGGGACCTCCTACGAGCAGTACTTC.

The chain employs TRBV6-2 or TRBV6-3 and TRBJ1-2, with TRBD1 identical over 9 bases. The CDR3 loop spans 15 amino acids. V dropped 5 bases and J dropped 13; count of bases not matched to a gene: 17. Germline V lookup: CDR1 MNHEY, CDR2 SVGEGT. Written as DNA, the CDR3 is TGTGCCAGCAGTCCAGGGACAGGGCGTCTCCTTCTTGGCACCTTC. Encoded protein: CASSPGTGRLLLGTF.

The J gene is TRBJ1-1, the V gene TRBV9; D is possibly TRBD1 (6 bases). The CDR3 is 15 residues long. Germline assignment: CDR1 SGDLS and CDR2 YYNGEE. Trimming removed 4 bases at V and 4 bases at J, with 17 bases between. The CDR3 nucleotides read TGTGCCAGCAGCCCGGTGGGGGGAGGGGGCACTGAAGCTTTCTTT. Translated, it gives CASSPVGGGGTEAFF.

This chain links TRBV7-3 with TRBJ2-1; 8 positions match TRBD1. V lost 2 bases to trimming and J lost 9 bases; unmatched junction nucleotides: 3. Germline V gene lookup returns CDR1 SGHTA and CDR2 FQGTGA. This CDR3 spans 13 amino acids. CDR3 region: CASSLQGAGEQFF. CDR3 bases: TGTGCCAGCAGCTTACAGGGGGCAGGTGAGCAGTTCTTC. Looking up the rest from reference TRBV7-3 and TRBJ2-1 gives the full variable domain: GAGVSQTPSNKVTEKGKYVELRCDPISGHTALYWYRQSLGQGPEFLIYFQGTGAADDSGLPNDRFFAVRPEGSVSTLKIQRTERGDSAVYLCASSLQGAGEQFFGPGTRLTVL.

The chain has TRBV3-1 (or the pseudogene TRBV3-2) and TRBJ1-5; tentatively, D is TRBD1 (6 bases). V lost 4 bases and J lost 3, with 16 bases in between. CDR1 and CDR2 from the germline V gene are LGHDT and YNNKEL (reference sequence). The CDR3 runs to 16 residues. The CDR3 loop is CASSRGRGALNQPQHF. The CDR3 bases are TGTGCCAGCAGCCGGGGGCGGGGGGCCCTCAATCAGCCCCAGCATTTT.

V is TRBV25-1 and J is TRBJ2-2, with TRBD2 identical over 9 bases. V dropped 1 base and J dropped 0; count of bases not matched to a gene: 3. Germline CDR1 reads MGHDK; CDR2 reads SYGVNS. There are 17 residues in the CDR3. The CDR3 here is CASSESGLASNTGELFF. In nucleotides, the CDR3 is TGTGCCAGCAGTGAATCCGGACTAGCGTCGAACACCGGGGAGCTGTTTTTT.

The chain has TRBV3-1 (or the pseudogene TRBV3-2) and TRBJ2-1; D possibly corresponds to TRBD2 (6 bases). Germline V gene sequence: CDR1 LGHDT, CDR2 YNNKEL (reference sequence). V lost 0 bases, J lost 10 bases, and 16 bases lay in between. The CDR3 runs to 15 residues. The CDR3 protein is CASSQDWAGTLEQFF. Here the CDR3 DNA reads TGTGCCAGCAGCCAAGACTGGGCGGGGACCTTGGAGCAGTTCTTC.

The J gene is TRBJ2-7, the V gene TRBV29-1; possibly TRBD1 for D (6 bases). V was trimmed by 5 bases and J by 1 base, leaving 12 bases between them. Germline V gene lookup returns CDR1 SQVTM and CDR2 ANQGSEA. The CDR3 covers 13 residues. The CDR3 loop is CSVMHRASYEQYF. The CDR3 coding sequence is TGCAGCGTTATGCACAGGGCTTCCTACGAGCAGTACTTC.

The chain carries TRBV5-6 and TRBJ2-7; 8 bases agree with TRBD1. V was pared by 6 bases and J by 3 bases, with 14 bases of the junction left unmatched. CDR3 size: 16 residues. Germline values: CDR1 SGHDT, CDR2 YYEEEE. The DNA of the CDR3 is TGTGCCAGCATCGAAGGTGGGCCAGGGGGCCTCTACGAGCAGTACTTC. Translating it yields CASIEGGPGGLYEQYF.

The gene calls are TRBV6-2 or TRBV6-3 and TRBJ2-4; 8 positions match TRBD1. The length of the CDR3 is 14 residues. Germline CDR1 is MNHEY and CDR2 is SVGEGT. V was clipped by 5 bases and J by 6 bases; unmatched bases: 6. The CDR3 sequence is CASSDGQGANIQYF. The CDR3 bases are TGTGCCAGCAGTGACGGACAGGGAGCAAACATTCAGTACTTC.

The chain couples TRBV10-1 to TRBJ1-1; 7 bases fit TRBD1. Germline V CDR1 and CDR2: WNHNN, SYGVQD (reference sequence). The CDR3 spans 13 residues. V lost 3 bases, J lost 5 bases, and 3 bases stayed unmatched. The CDR3 DNA reads TGCGCCAGCAGTGAAGACAGGGATACTGAAGCTTTCTTT. Amino acid sequence: CASSEDRDTEAFF.

The chain has TRBV6-5 and TRBJ2-7; perhaps TRBD2 as D (5 bases). Germline CDR1 is MNHEY and CDR2 is SVGAGI. The length of the CDR3 is 15 residues. V gave up 0 bases and J gave up 0 bases, with 9 bases separating them. CDR3 protein: CASSYSGSSSYEQYF. The CDR3 region has the DNA TGTGCCAGCAGTTACTCGGGGAGTAGCTCCTACGAGCAGTACTTC.

The chain combines TRBV5-1 with TRBJ1-2; a weak D match, TRBD1 (6 bases). V lost 2 bases, J lost 2 bases, and 10 bases lay in between. This CDR3 contains 14 residues. CDR1 is SGHRS, CDR2 YFSETQ, per germline. CDR3 sequence (DNA): TGCGCCAGCAGCTTATACACAGGGAACTATGGCTACACCTTC. This sequence encodes CASSLYTGNYGYTF.

V is TRBV7-9 and J is TRBJ1-4; D possibly corresponds to TRBD1 (6 bases). CDR1 is SEHNR, CDR2 FQNEAQ, per germline (reference sequence). The CDR3 covers 17 residues. V was clipped by 4 bases and J by 7 bases, with 22 bases between them. The CDR3 region has the DNA TGTGCCAGCAGCTCGAGGACAGACCAGGGATTTGGTGAAAAACTGTTTTTT. Protein: CASSSRTDQGFGEKLFF.